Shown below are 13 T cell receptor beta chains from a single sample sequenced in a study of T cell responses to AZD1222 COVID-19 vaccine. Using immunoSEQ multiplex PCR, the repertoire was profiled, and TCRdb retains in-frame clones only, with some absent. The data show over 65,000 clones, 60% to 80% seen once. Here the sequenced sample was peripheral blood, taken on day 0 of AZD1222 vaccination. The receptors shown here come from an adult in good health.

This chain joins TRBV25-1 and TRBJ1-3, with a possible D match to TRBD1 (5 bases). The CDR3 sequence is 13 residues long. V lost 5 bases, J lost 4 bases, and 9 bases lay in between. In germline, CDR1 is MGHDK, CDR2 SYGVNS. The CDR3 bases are TGTGCCAGCAGTAGGGACCCGGGAAACACCATATATTTT. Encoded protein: CASSRDPGNTIYF. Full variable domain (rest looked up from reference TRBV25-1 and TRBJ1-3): EADIYQTPRYLVIGTGKKITLECSQTMGHDKMYWYQQDPGMELHLIHYSYGVNSTEKGDLSSESTVSRIRTEHFPLTLESARPSHTSQYLCASSRDPGNTIYFGEGSWLTVV.

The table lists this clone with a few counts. Written as DNA, the CDR3 is TGTGCCAGCAGTTTCCACCGCCCGGGGAGCGAGCAGTACTTC. Amino acid sequence: CASSFHRPGSEQYF. V and J are TRBV27 and TRBJ2-7; a possible D gene is TRBD2 (5 bases). V dropped 3 bases and J dropped 6 bases, with 15 bases sitting between them. CDR3 length equals 14 residues. CDR1 is MNHEY and CDR2 is SMNVEV in the germline V gene (reference sequence).

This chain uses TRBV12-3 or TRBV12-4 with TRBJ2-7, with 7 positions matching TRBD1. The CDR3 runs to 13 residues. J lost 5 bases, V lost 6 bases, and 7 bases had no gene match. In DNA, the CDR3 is TGTGCCAGCAGGAAGACAGGGTTGAACGAGCAGTACTTC. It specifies CASRKTGLNEQYF.

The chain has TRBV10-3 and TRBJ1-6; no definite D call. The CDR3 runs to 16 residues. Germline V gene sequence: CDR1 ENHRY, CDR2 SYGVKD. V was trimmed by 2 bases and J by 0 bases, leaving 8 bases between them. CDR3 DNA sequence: TGTGCCATCAGTGAGGGCCCGGGCTCCTATAATTCACCCCTCCACTTT. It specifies CAISEGPGSYNSPLHF.

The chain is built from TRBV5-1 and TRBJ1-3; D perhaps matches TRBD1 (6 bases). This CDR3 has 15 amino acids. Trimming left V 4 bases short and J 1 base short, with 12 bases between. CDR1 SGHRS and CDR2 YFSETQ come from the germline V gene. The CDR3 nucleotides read TGCGCCAGCAGCGTACAGGGCTTGTCTGGAAACACCATATATTTT. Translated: CASSVQGLSGNTIYF.

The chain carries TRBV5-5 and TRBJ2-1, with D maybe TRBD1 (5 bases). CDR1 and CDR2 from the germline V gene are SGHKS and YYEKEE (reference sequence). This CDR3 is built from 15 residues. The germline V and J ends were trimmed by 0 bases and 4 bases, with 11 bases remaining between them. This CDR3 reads CASSLDGHDYNEQFF. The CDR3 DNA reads TGTGCCAGCAGCTTGGATGGACATGATTACAATGAGCAGTTCTTC. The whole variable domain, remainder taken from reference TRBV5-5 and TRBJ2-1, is DAGVTQSPTHLIKTRGQQVTLRCSPISGHKSVSWYQQVLGQGPQFIFQYYEKEERGRGNFPDRFSARQFPNYSSELNVNALLLGDSALYLCASSLDGHDYNEQFFGPGTRLTVL.

This chain's CDR3 is CASSMGQGRGKLFF. As DNA, the CDR3 is TGTGCCAGCAGTATGGGACAGGGTAGGGGAAAACTGTTTTTT. V is TRBV2 and J is TRBJ1-4, with TRBD1 identical over 9 bases. The CDR3 extends over 14 amino acids. Trimming took 5 bases from V and 10 from J; bases not matched to a gene: 8. Per germline, CDR1 SNHLY and CDR2 FYNNEI.

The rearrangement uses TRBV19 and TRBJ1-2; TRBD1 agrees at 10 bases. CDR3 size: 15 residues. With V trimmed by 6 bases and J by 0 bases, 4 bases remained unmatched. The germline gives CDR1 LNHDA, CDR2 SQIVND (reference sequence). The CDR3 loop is CASRDRGSANYGYTF. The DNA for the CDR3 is TGTGCCAGTAGGGACAGGGGGAGCGCTAACTATGGCTACACCTTC.

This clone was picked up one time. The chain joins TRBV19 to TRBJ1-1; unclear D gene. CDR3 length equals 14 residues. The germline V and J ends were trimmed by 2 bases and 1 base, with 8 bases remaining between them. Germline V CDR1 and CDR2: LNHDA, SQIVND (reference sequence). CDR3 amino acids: CASSIIGRNTEAFF. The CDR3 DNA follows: TGTGCCAGTAGTATAATTGGACGGAACACTGAAGCTTTCTTT.

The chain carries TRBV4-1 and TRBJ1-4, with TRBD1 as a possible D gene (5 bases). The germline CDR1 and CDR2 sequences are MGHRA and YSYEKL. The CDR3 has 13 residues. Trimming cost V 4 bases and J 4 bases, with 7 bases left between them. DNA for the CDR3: TGCGCCAGCAGCCGGGGGTTTAATGAAAAACTGTTTTTT. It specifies CASSRGFNEKLFF.

This CDR3 is CAISEFEGSTDTQYF. The CDR3 DNA sequence: TGTGCCATCAGTGAGTTCGAGGGGAGCACAGATACGCAGTATTTT. The V and J genes are TRBV10-3 and TRBJ2-3, with D perhaps given as TRBD1 or TRBD2 (5 bases each). The CDR3 is 15 residues long. Germline CDR1 and CDR2: ENHRY and SYGVKD. Trimming left V 1 base short and J 0 bases short, with 8 bases between.

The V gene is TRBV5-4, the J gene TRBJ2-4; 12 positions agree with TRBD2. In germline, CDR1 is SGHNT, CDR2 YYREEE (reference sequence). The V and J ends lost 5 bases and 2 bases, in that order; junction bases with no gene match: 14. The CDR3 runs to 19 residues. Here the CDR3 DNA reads TGTGCCAGCAGTCTACTAGCGGGAGGAGTCGGGGAGACCAAAAACATTCAGTACTTC. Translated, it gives CASSLLAGGVGETKNIQYF.

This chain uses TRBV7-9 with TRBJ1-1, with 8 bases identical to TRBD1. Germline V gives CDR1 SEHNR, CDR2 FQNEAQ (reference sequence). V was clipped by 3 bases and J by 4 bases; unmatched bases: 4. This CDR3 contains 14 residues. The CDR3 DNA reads TGTGCCAGCAGCTTGACAGGGGTTACCACTGAAGCTTTCTTT. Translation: CASSLTGVTTEAFF.